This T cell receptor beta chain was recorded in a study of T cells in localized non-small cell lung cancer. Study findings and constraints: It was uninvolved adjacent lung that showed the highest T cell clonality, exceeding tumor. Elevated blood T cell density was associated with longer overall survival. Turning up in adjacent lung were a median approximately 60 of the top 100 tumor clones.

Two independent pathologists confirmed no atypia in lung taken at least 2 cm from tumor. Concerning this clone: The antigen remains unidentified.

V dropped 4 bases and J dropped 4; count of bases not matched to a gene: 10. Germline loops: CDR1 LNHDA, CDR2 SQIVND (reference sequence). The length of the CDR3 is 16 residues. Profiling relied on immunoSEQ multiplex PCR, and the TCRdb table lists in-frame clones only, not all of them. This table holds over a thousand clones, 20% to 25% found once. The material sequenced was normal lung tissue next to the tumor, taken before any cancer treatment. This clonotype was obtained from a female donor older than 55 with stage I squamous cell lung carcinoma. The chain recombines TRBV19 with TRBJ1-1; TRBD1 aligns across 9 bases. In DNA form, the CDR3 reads TGTGCCAGTAGTACCGGTAGACAGGGGGGTGGCACTGAAGCTTTCTTT. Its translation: CASSTGRQGGGTEAFF.